This TCR beta chain was captured by sequencing in a study of T-cell memory formation after mild COVID-19. Notes on this clonotype: The target antigen is unknown.

The germline gives CDR1 MGHRA, CDR2 YSYEKL. Trimming removed 4 bases from V and 7 bases from J, with 22 bases in between. This CDR3 region has 16 residues. General study results and limits: For second-wave clones that peaked at day 37, SARS-CoV-2 specificity went unverified. CD4+ clones that contracted lay mainly in CM and EM; CD8+ ones lay in EMRA.

TCR alpha and TCR beta cDNA libraries carrying sample barcodes and UMIs came from 5'RACE with constant-segment primers. Each CDR3 protein gets one entry after TCRdb re-called the 5' RACE reads with MiXCR. This sample has around 340,000 distinct CDR3 sequences, with less than 20% found just once. The sequencing input was PBMCs or a T cell subset sorted from them (not recorded which). This TCR derives from a man younger than 30 who had mild COVID-19 (a few samples of this study predate the infection). Cell type and time point are not known. V usage is TRBV4-1 and J usage is TRBJ1-2; a weak D match, TRBD1 (5 bases). The CDR3 region is CASSRLGGGRRLGYTF. The DNA for the CDR3 is TGCGCCAGCAGCCGCCTTGGGGGGGGGAGGCGGCTTGGCTACACCTTC.